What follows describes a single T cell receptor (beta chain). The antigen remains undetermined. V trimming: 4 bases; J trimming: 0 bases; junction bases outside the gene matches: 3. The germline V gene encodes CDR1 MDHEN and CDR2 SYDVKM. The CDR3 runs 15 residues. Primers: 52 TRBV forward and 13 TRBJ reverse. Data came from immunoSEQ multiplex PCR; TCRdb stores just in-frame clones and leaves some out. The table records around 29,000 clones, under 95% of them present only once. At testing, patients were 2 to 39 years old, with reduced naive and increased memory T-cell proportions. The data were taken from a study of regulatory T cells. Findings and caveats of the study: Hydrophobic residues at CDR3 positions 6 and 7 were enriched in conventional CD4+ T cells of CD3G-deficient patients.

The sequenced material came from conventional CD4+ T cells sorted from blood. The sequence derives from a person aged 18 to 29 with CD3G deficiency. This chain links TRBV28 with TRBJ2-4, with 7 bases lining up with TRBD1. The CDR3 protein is CASSSTGLAKNIQYF. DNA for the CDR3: TGTGCCAGCAGTTCGACAGGGCTAGCCAAAAACATTCAGTACTTC.